This T cell receptor beta chain stems from a study of blood T cell repertoires in COVID-19. As for the study in general: Samples came from the United States, Italy and Spain, spanning acute and convalescent COVID-19.

The CDR3 covers 14 residues. CDR1 is SNHLY, CDR2 FYNNEI, per germline. The V segment lost 8 bases and the J segment 6 bases; nucleotides outside the gene matches: 12. In the original workflow: Scientists estimated how many nucleated cells there were by amplifying reference gene primers. Here immunoSEQ multiplex PCR was the method, and the copy in TCRdb shows in-frame clones only, minus some. From that table come the V and J calls and clone size; the DNA was used to work out D and trimming. The sample has 100,000 or so clones, about 89% seen once; the top ten hold about 0.89%. V usage is TRBV2 and J usage is TRBJ1-2; 7 bases align to TRBD1. The source of this sequence is a man between 60 and 70 years old with acute or convalescent COVID-19. Sequencing was performed on peripheral blood. In DNA, the CDR3 is TGTGCCAGCTCACAGAGCAGGGGGGTGGATGGCTACACCTTC. Translating gives CASSQSRGVDGYTF.